This T cell receptor beta chain was identified during a study of blood T cell repertoires in COVID-19. Generated by immunoSEQ multiplex PCR, the TCRdb table keeps only in-frame clones and is missing some. The table lists under 250,000 clones, just over 85% of them singletons. CDR3 length: 14 residues. The germline V gene has CDR1 SNHLY and CDR2 FYNNEI. The ends lost 1 base at V and 7 bases at J; junction bases unmatched: 3. The clonotype comes from a man in his forties or fifties who had recovered from COVID-19. Sequencing was carried out using PBMCs or T cells enriched from blood (not recorded which). The genes are TRBV2 and TRBJ1-5, with 8 bases identical to TRBD1. The chain's CDR3 is CASSEGTGIQPQHF. Here the CDR3 DNA reads TGTGCCAGCAGTGAAGGGACAGGGATCCAGCCCCAGCATTTT.